The sequence of this TCR beta chain was determined in a study of Graves' ophthalmopathy and Graves' hyperthyroidism. Whole-study context: Researchers obtained peripheral blood at initial diagnosis, before any treatment had begun.

Of note for this clonotype: Its antigen is not identified.

The CDR3 is made up of 16 amino acids. The germline V gene has CDR1 SGDLS and CDR2 YYNGEE. Trimming pared 4 bases from V and 2 bases from J, leaving 13 bases between. Transcripts of RNA were the source for amplifying TCR beta CDR3 regions. Following a first-round RT-PCR that used HTBI primers, a second-round multiplex PCR was carried out. Each CDR3 protein is one row after TCRdb ran MiXCR on the multiplex PCR reads. The table records about 390,000 distinct CDR3 sequences, roughly 14% of them present only once. Study conclusions and caveats: Its predictions of ophthalmopathy progression gave the model 65% to 71% sensitivity and 72.22% specificity.

V and J are TRBV9 and TRBJ1-6; D not resolved. Sequenced input: peripheral blood. The source of this sequence is a young woman with stable Graves' hyperthyroidism. The CDR3, as DNA: TGTGCCAGCAGCTCTTCCGCGGCAGCCTATAATTCACCCCTCCACTTT. Translating gives CASSSSAAAYNSPLHF.